This T cell receptor beta chain derives from a study of human T cells and chemical hapten exposure (dated by TCRdb to the early 2020s). In the study overall: For sensitization, 2% DPC in acetone was applied to an approximately 2 cm by approximately 2 cm area of upper inner arm skin. Patient blood was sampled pre-sensitization (week 0) and at 2, 6 and about 24 weeks after DPC sensitization. The study tracked peripheral blood TCR repertoire changes in vivo during primary and secondary sensitization to the hapten diphenylcyclopropenone (DPC) in alopecia patients. For TCR sequencing, blood came from about 28 alopecia patients at anywhere from one to four time points (pre-sensitization, 2, 6 and 24 weeks). Throughout the study period of about 22 weeks, patients also received therapeutic DPC doses to the scalp every week. The libraries were sequenced as a pool, and the TCR yield per sample differed mostly because of small variations in library volumes within the pool. The mostly female patient cohort included alopecia areata with under or over 50% scalp involvement, alopecia totalis and alopecia universalis. Patch testing was done on the upper back using Finn chambers containing 0.01% DPC, and results were scored after 6 days according to International Contact Dermatitis Research Group standards.

Libraries were built with RACE. For sequencing, a NextSeq 500 was employed. Library preparation attached unique molecular identifiers to individual cDNA molecules for quantitative, reproducible TCR counting. For every blood RNA sample, sequencing covered both the TCR alpha and TCR beta chains. The original pipeline was this. A median of about 100,000 TCRs per sample was observed, with a range of roughly 20,000 to 750,000. The Decombinator software suite was used to annotate the V, J and CDR3 of the TCR reads. Every sample was subsampled to the same number of TCRs (28,000) for the PS versus PT1 abundance plots. TCRs were defined as expanded if absent before sensitization and observed at least eight times at the 2-week time point. The raw public data were reprocessed by TCRdb itself: fastp quality trimming at Q25, MiXCR clonotype calling, in-frame beta chains only. Rows are combined by CDR3 protein, so each entry shows the most common genes and DNA. The V and J calls reflect TCRdb's pipeline rather than the authors' work. The sample data list 75,000 to 90,000 distinct CDR3 sequences, and 10% to 15% of these were observed just once. Of the sample, about 3.5% is held by the ten largest clones.

The germline V gene (reference sequence) sets CDR1 to SGHKS and CDR2 to YYEKEE. Reading from cysteine to phenylalanine, the CDR3 counts 15 amino acids. The retained sequence is limited to the CDR3, 45 bases, with the frame set at the first base. The germline ends are 13 bases apart after V is trimmed by 0 bases and J by 4 bases. A remark on this clonotype: Its antigen is unknown. Base qualities are not recorded, but no much larger clone differs from it by a single base.

General study outcomes and caveats: After repeated subsampling, the strength of the expansion versus patch-test correlation and the threshold at which it became significant changed. Alopecia, a presumed autoimmune disease, was present in all patients, so the immune response of the patients might differ from that of healthy individuals. Expanded TCRs formed significantly more large CDR3 similarity clusters than pre-sensitization or healthy control sets, consistent with antigen-driven responses. The number of PT1 expanded TCRs positively correlated with patch test score, significant at thresholds 8, 16 and 32 but not 4. DPC sensitization did not change the number of TCRs with a frequency above 1 in 1000, and there was no evidence of changes in global repertoire structure.

The label giving this sample's time point can be read as: patch test 1, 2 weeks after DPC sensitization. Sample treatment or condition, as interpreted from the label and publication: therapeutic diphenylcyclopropenone sensitization with weekly scalp DPC. At each patch-test visit, blood was drawn before the patch test was applied. To be eligible, patients had to be aged 18 to 70, diagnosed with alopecia and judged suitable for DPC therapy, while pregnant patients were excluded. Total RNA was extracted from unfractionated whole blood that had been collected in Tempus Blood RNA tubes. The material sequenced was whole blood, taken in connection with sensitization to the hapten diphenylcyclopropenone (DPC). This sequence was found in a woman aged 60 to 75 with alopecia areata. Some clones in this sample may be carry-over from other donors' samples. Recombination connected TRBV5-5 to TRBJ1-2, and the D gene may be TRBD1, 5 bases matching. The CDR3 region: CASSLVGGQGYGYTF. The sequence in DNA is TGTGCCAGCAGCTTGGTTGGCGGGCAGGGCTATGGCTACACCTTC.